The 23 T cell receptor beta chains below come from one sample, sequenced in a study of blood T cell repertoires in COVID-19. Assay used: immunoSEQ multiplex PCR; TCRdb lists only in-frame clones, some missing. The table has under 60,000 clones, 79% seen once. The specimen sequenced was peripheral blood. The receptor source for this set is a man between 70 and 80 years old with acute or convalescent COVID-19.

The chain uses TRBV14 and TRBJ1-3; no definite D call. The CDR3 spans 15 residues. Germline-derived CDR1 and CDR2 are SGHDN and FVKESK. Trimming left V 0 bases short and J 3 bases short, with 9 bases between. The CDR3 is CASSQDWGGGNTIYF. The CDR3 DNA reads TGTGCCAGCAGCCAAGATTGGGGAGGTGGAAACACCATATATTTT.

This rearrangement joins TRBV14 to TRBJ2-2; a possible D gene is TRBD2 (6 bases). Germline CDR1 and CDR2: SGHDN and FVKESK. The CDR3 has 14 residues. Trimming removed 1 base from V and 7 bases from J, with 10 bases in between. CDR3 DNA sequence: TGTGCCAGCAGCCAAGTGCAAGCGGGCGGGGAGCTGTTTTTT. Amino acid sequence: CASSQVQAGGELFF.

The chain employs TRBV28 and TRBJ2-3; TRBD1 agrees at 7 bases. Losses at the gene ends were 4 bases for V and 0 bases for J; bases not matched to a gene: 7. Germline CDR1 MDHEN, CDR2 SYDVKM. The CDR3 totals 16 residues. The CDR3 loop reads CASSSLGQISTDTQYF. CDR3 coding DNA: TGTGCCAGCAGTTCACTGGGACAGATAAGCACAGATACGCAGTATTTT.

This chain's CDR3 is CASKTSGRIEQFF. CDR3 nucleotide sequence: TGTGCCAGCAAAACTAGCGGGAGAATTGAGCAGTTCTTC. V is TRBV7-8 and J is TRBJ2-1, with 11 bases lining up with TRBD2. Per the germline V gene, CDR1 is SGHVS and CDR2 is FQNEAQ. V lost 7 bases to trimming and J lost 9 bases; unmatched junction nucleotides: 5. There are 13 residues in the CDR3. Supplemented by reference TRBV7-8 and TRBJ2-1, the full variable domain reads GAGVSQSPRYKVAKRGQDVALRCDPISGHVSLFWYQQALGQGPEFLTYFQNEAQLDKSGLPSDRFFAERPEGSVSTLKIQRTQQEDSAVYLCASKTSGRIEQFFGPGTRLTVL.

The rearrangement uses TRBV30 and TRBJ2-1; TRBD2 matches 8 bases. Trimming cost V 8 bases and J 5 bases; bases outside gene matches: 8. The CDR3 contains 13 residues. Germline V gene lookup returns CDR1 GTSNPN and CDR2 SVGIG (reference sequence). The CDR3: CAQGRGGDNEQFF. For the CDR3, the DNA is TGTGCCCAAGGACGGGGGGGAGACAATGAGCAGTTCTTC.

The rearrangement links TRBV5-1 to TRBJ1-1; TRBD1 agrees at 7 bases. The CDR3 length is 14 residues. With V trimmed by 5 bases and J by 1 base, 5 bases remained unmatched. Germline values: CDR1 SGHRS, CDR2 YFSETQ. The CDR3 is CASRLGQSNTEAFF. The CDR3 DNA reads as TGCGCCAGCAGACTGGGACAGTCGAACACTGAAGCTTTCTTT.

This clone was seen only once. The chain couples TRBV29-1 to TRBJ2-7; 9 bases are shared with TRBD2. The germline CDR1 and CDR2 sequences are SQVTM and ANQGSEA. The CDR3 runs 15 residues. Trimming cost V 0 bases and J 4 bases; bases outside gene matches: 7. In nucleotides, the CDR3 is TGCAGCGTTGAAGATCCGGCGGGAGGGCCTTACGAGCAGTACTTC. Its protein is CSVEDPAGGPYEQYF.

The V call is TRBV10-1, the J call TRBJ2-7, with D tentatively TRBD2 (6 bases). This CDR3 comprises 15 residues. With 0 bases removed from V and 3 bases from J, the gap between germline ends came to 12 bases. Germline-derived CDR1 and CDR2 are WNHNN and SYGVQD (reference sequence). CDR3 in DNA: TGCGCCAGCAGTGAGTCTGGGACTTGCCACTACGAGCAGTACTTC. The encoded protein is CASSESGTCHYEQYF.

The V and J genes are TRBV18 and TRBJ1-3; TRBD1 might be the D (6 bases). V lost 8 bases and J lost 0, with 17 bases in between. Germline V lookup: CDR1 KGHSH, CDR2 LQKENI. The CDR3 has 16 residues. The CDR3 loop is CASLNDRLASGNTIYF. DNA of the CDR3: TGTGCCAGCCTTAATGACAGGCTGGCCTCTGGAAACACCATATATTTT.

The V call is TRBV27, the J call TRBJ1-2; maybe TRBD1 (6 bases). Deletions cut 6 bases from V and 8 bases from J, with 16 bases between. This CDR3 has 13 residues. Germline assignment: CDR1 MNHEY and CDR2 SMNVEV (reference sequence). Here the CDR3 reads CASRSAGVEGYTF. In nucleotides, the CDR3 is TGTGCCAGCAGAAGCGCAGGGGTGGAAGGCTACACCTTC.

This sequence joins TRBV30 and TRBJ2-3; 14 bases are a match to TRBD2. Germline V gene sequence: CDR1 GTSNPN, CDR2 SVGIG (reference sequence). The CDR3 totals 14 residues. V shed 5 bases, J shed 8 bases, and the junction held 6 bases outside the gene matches. CDR3 in DNA: TGTGCCTGGGCGACTAGCGGGGGGGCTGGTACGCAGTATTTT. Translation gives CAWATSGGAGTQYF.

V gene TRBV19 combines with J gene TRBJ2-5; possibly TRBD1 for D (6 bases). Germline CDR1 and CDR2: LNHDA and SQIVND (reference sequence). Between the trimmed V and J ends, which lost 6 bases and 2 bases, there was a span of 19 bases. This CDR3 is 16 amino acids long. The DNA for the CDR3 is TGTGCCAGTAGCCCCCGGGCAGGGGAAGGTCAAGAGACCCAGTACTTC. This sequence encodes CASSPRAGEGQETQYF.

The table lists this clone with a few counts. V usage is TRBV7-6 and J usage is TRBJ2-7; D remains ambiguous. The length of the CDR3 is 14 residues. Germline CDR1 and CDR2: SGHVS and FNYEAQ. Trimming shortened V by 2 bases and J by 2 bases, and 10 bases separated the two germline ends. CDR3 sequence: CASSLSTVTYEQYF. The CDR3 nucleotides read TGTGCCAGCAGCTTAAGCACAGTCACCTACGAGCAGTACTTC.

This chain uses TRBV11-3 with TRBJ2-7, with TRBD2 matching over 13 bases. The CDR3 is 15 amino acids. Germline values: CDR1 SGHNT, CDR2 YENEEA. V shed 5 bases, J shed 4 bases, and the junction held 5 bases outside the gene matches. CDR3 residues: CASSPRTSGSYEQYF. CDR3 nucleotide sequence: TGTGCCAGCAGCCCCCGGACTAGCGGGAGTTACGAGCAGTACTTC.

The chain couples TRBV11-3 to TRBJ2-7; 10 bases line up with TRBD2. V lost 7 bases, J lost 2 bases, and 5 bases stayed unmatched. From germline, CDR1 is SGHNT and CDR2 YENEEA. CDR3 length: 14 amino acids. CDR3 in DNA: TGTGCCAGCACCAGGACTAGCGGAACCTACGAGCAGTACTTC. It is translated as CASTRTSGTYEQYF.

This clone has a handful of counts. The chain couples TRBV19 to TRBJ2-2; D unresolved. The CDR3 sequence is 14 residues long. Germline V gene lookup returns CDR1 LNHDA and CDR2 SQIVND (reference sequence). V lost 10 bases, J lost 0 bases, and 12 bases lay in between. CDR3 protein: CATHAQTNTGELFF. The CDR3 DNA sequence: TGTGCCACCCACGCCCAGACGAACACCGGGGAGCTGTTTTTT. Full variable domain (rest looked up from reference TRBV19 and TRBJ2-2): DGGITQSPKYLFRKEGQNVTLSCEQNLNHDAMYWYRQDPGQGLRLIYYSQIVNDFQKGDIAEGYSVSREKKESFPLTVTSAQKNPTAFYLCATHAQTNTGELFFGEGSRLTVL.

V usage is TRBV9 and J usage is TRBJ2-7; D gene unclear. The V end was cut by 0 bases, the J end by 2 bases, with 9 bases between. From germline, CDR1 is SGDLS and CDR2 YYNGEE. The CDR3 spans 14 residues. This CDR3 is CASSVEHLPYEQYF. The CDR3 DNA follows: TGTGCCAGCAGCGTAGAGCACCTTCCCTACGAGCAGTACTTC.

This clone was counted between two and nine times. The chain recombines TRBV27 with TRBJ1-2, with D hard to call. V was pared by 4 bases and J by 3 bases, with 9 bases between. The CDR3 has 13 amino acids. Germline loops: CDR1 MNHEY, CDR2 SMNVEV (reference sequence). Here the CDR3 reads CASSSLRDYGYTF. DNA for the CDR3: TGTGCCAGCAGTTCGTTGCGGGACTATGGCTACACCTTC.

J is TRBJ1-4 and V is TRBV7-8, with D possibly matching TRBD1 (6 bases). From germline, CDR1 is SGHVS and CDR2 FQNEAQ. The CDR3 is 13 residues long. V lost 11 bases and J 4 bases, leaving 14 bases between the germline ends. The chain's CDR3 is CASGGQHNEKLFF. CDR3 DNA: TGTGCCTCCGGCGGACAGCATAATGAAAAACTGTTTTTT.

This rearrangement joins TRBV7-3 to TRBJ2-1; 8 bases agree with TRBD1. This CDR3 contains 13 residues. Germline CDR1 is SGHTA and CDR2 is FQGTGA. V gave up 2 bases and J gave up 7 bases; unmatched junction bases: 1. DNA of the CDR3: TGTGCCAGCAGCTTAGACAGGGGTAATGAGCAGTTCTTC. Its protein product is CASSLDRGNEQFF.

V is TRBV19 and J is TRBJ1-1; D is perhaps TRBD1 (6 bases). Between the trimmed V and J ends, which lost 7 bases and 7 bases, there was a span of 25 bases. Germline CDR1 reads LNHDA; CDR2 reads SQIVND (reference sequence). CDR3 length: 16 amino acids. The CDR3, as DNA: TGTGCCAGTATCCCGGGTCGTCTCGGGGGGCTAAATGAAGCTTTCTTT. Protein product: CASIPGRLGGLNEAFF.

The chain joins TRBV29-1 to TRBJ1-2; D unresolved. This CDR3 has 11 amino acids. Germline values: CDR1 SQVTM, CDR2 ANQGSEA. V was cut by 4 bases and J by 4 bases, with 7 bases left in between. The CDR3 DNA follows: TGCAGCGTTGCCAGTCTCTATGGCTACACCTTC. Translating gives CSVASLYGYTF. Using reference TRBV29-1 and TRBJ1-2 for the parts outside the CDR3, the full variable domain is SAVISQKPSRDICQRGTSLTIQCQVDSQVTMMFWYRQQPGQSLTLIATANQGSEATYESGFVIDKFPISRPNLTFSTLTVSNMSPEDSSIYLCSVASLYGYTFGSGTRLTVV.

The V gene is TRBV19, the J gene TRBJ2-5; 10 bases are shared with TRBD2. V gave up 7 bases and J gave up 5 bases; unmatched junction bases: 4. Germline CDR1 and CDR2: LNHDA and SQIVND (reference sequence). The CDR3 extends over 13 amino acids. The CDR3 loop reads CASNQAGGETQYF. In nucleotides, the CDR3 is TGTGCCAGTAATCAAGCGGGAGGGGAGACCCAGTACTTC.